The sequence of this T cell receptor (beta chain) was determined in a study of T-cell reconstitution after alpha-beta-depleted transplantation in children. Whole-study results and caveats: Alpha-beta T cells present about two months after transplant were reported to originate from several hundred expanded graft clones. Surviving thymic progenitors and recipient T cells were the source of high TCRbeta diversity at day 60 in some patients. T cells produced anew were the main source of T-cell counts and diversity one year after transplant.

The CDR3 has 15 residues. The V gene end was trimmed by 1 base and the J gene end by 4 bases; junction bases not matched to a gene: 4. Unique molecular identifiers were incorporated during preparation of the TCRbeta library. TCRdb reprocessed the PCR reads via MiXCR and lists one record per CDR3 protein. The table shows about 260,000 distinct CDR3 sequences, with 6.5% to 9% occurring only once. This clonotype was detected many times. Its antigen is currently unknown. The sequencing used PBMCs, mostly from graft donor cells, collected 180 days after TCRalphabeta/CD19-depleted stem cell transplant. V gene TRBV12-3 or TRBV12-4 combines with J gene TRBJ1-5; 7 positions agree with TRBD1. The clonotype was recovered from a male patient younger than 18 who had a stem cell transplant for acute lymphoblastic leukemia, so the T cells may come from the graft donor. DNA of the CDR3: TGTGCCAGCAGTTTAGACAGGGGACCTAATCAGCCCCAGCATTTT. It is translated as CASSLDRGPNQPQHF.